Listed below are T cell receptor beta chains from one sample, sequenced in a study of shared clonotypes between healthy human individuals. Sequencing used immunoSEQ multiplex PCR; TCRdb keeps in-frame clones, though not all of them. The sample consists of 450,000 to 500,000 clones, over 65% of them appearing once. The sample comprised PBMCs. These receptors originate from a woman in her thirties or forties in good health. Some clones in this sample may be carry-over from other donors' samples. CDR3s include the opening cysteine and the closing phenylalanine or tryptophan. The D gene is left open where the match is weak. Only part of the rows carry a size: once, few, many, or a class if the clone is expanded.

d_call j_call v_call clone_size cdr3_aa cdr3_nt
TRBD2 TRBJ2-1 TRBV5-5 once CASSSGLAGAEQFF TGTGCCAGCAGCTCGGGACTAGCGGGAGCTGAGCAGTTCTTC
- TRBJ2-1 TRBV30 - CAWNSYNEQFF TGTGCCTGGAACTCCTACAATGAGCAGTTCTTC
- TRBJ2-7 TRBV29-1 - CSVRTASSYEQYF TGCAGCGTGAGGACCGCAAGCTCCTACGAGCAGTACTTC
TRBD1 TRBJ1-5 TRBV19 - CASRRIEGTGISNQPQHF TGTGCCAGTAGACGGATTGAAGGGACAGGAATTAGCAATCAGCCCCAGCATTTT
- TRBJ2-5 TRBV25-1 - CASSEFWSQQYF TGTGCCAGCAGTGAATTCTGGTCACAGCAGTACTTC
- TRBJ2-2 TRBV19 few CASSIRVSGELFF TGTGCCAGTAGTATCCGCGTTTCCGGGGAGCTGTTTTTT
TRBD2 TRBJ2-7 TRBV6-6 - CATNRGASGPYEQYF TGTGCCACCAACCGAGGGGCTAGCGGACCCTACGAGCAGTACTTC
- TRBJ2-7 TRBV5-5 - CASSLVGGDEQYF TGTGCCAGCAGCTTGGTAGGGGGGGACGAGCAGTACTTC
- TRBJ2-7 TRBV23-1 - CASRHIAPWSYEQYF TGCGCCAGCAGGCACATAGCGCCGTGGTCCTACGAGCAGTACTTC
- TRBJ2-1 TRBV11-1 - CASSLGRVNEQFF TGTGCCAGCAGCTTGGGACGGGTCAATGAGCAGTTCTTC
- TRBJ1-3 TRBV28 - CASSLSGSSGNTIYF TGTGCCAGCAGTTTATCCGGGAGCTCTGGAAACACCATATATTTT
- TRBJ2-3 TRBV28 - CASSFAAFTDTQYF TGTGCCAGCAGTTTCGCAGCGTTCACAGATACGCAGTATTTT
- TRBJ2-3 TRBV7-9 - CASAGVTDTQYF TGTGCCAGCGCGGGCGTGACAGATACGCAGTATTTT
- TRBJ2-3 TRBV27 - CASSISGSTDTQYF TGTGCCAGCAGTATTAGCGGAAGCACAGATACGCAGTATTTT
- TRBJ1-3 TRBV6-1 once CASSDGVRGYTGNTIYF TGTGCCAGCAGTGACGGGGTCAGGGGCTACACTGGAAACACCATATATTTT
- TRBJ1-4 TRBV4-1 - CASSLRAWRATNEKLFF TGCGCCAGCAGCCTGAGGGCATGGAGAGCGACTAATGAAAAACTGTTTTTT
TRBD2 TRBJ2-5 TRBV27 once CASRSRRGGRPETQYF TGTGCCAGCAGATCCCGTAGGGGAGGGAGGCCAGAGACCCAGTACTTC
TRBD2 TRBJ2-5 TRBV28 - CGVAGAGETQYF TGTGGAGTAGCGGGAGCTGGGGAGACCCAGTACTTC
- TRBJ2-3 TRBV27 - CASSLGGPHMMDTQYF TGTGCCAGCAGTTTGGGGGGGCCCCACATGATGGATACGCAGTATTTT
TRBD1 TRBJ2-5 TRBV5-6 - CASSLGTGEETQYF TGTGCCAGCAGCTTGGGGACAGGGGAAGAGACCCAGTACTTC
- TRBJ2-2 TRBV25-1 - CASSPRWNTGELFF TGTGCCAGCAGTCCCCGATGGAACACCGGGGAGCTGTTTTTT
- TRBJ1-2 TRBV7-8 - CASSETGNYGYTF TGTGCCAGCAGCGAGACAGGAAACTATGGCTACACCTTC
- TRBJ1-2 TRBV15 many CATSTRTAPEMGYTF TGTGCCACCAGCACGAGGACAGCCCCGGAGATGGGCTACACCTTC
TRBD2 TRBJ2-3 TRBV5-1 - CASSLVLAGGGGQYF TGCGCCAGCAGCTTGGTCCTAGCGGGAGGAGGGGGGCAGTATTTT
TRBD2 TRBJ2-6 TRBV19 - CASSVGLAGGSGANVLTF TGTGCCAGTAGTGTCGGACTAGCGGGAGGCTCTGGGGCCAACGTCCTGACTTTC
- TRBJ2-2 TRBV7-9 - CASPLTNTGELFF TGTGCCAGCCCACTTACAAACACCGGGGAGCTGTTTTTT
TRBD1 TRBJ2-7 TRBV30 - CAWSLDRGHEQYF TGTGCCTGGAGTTTGGACAGGGGACACGAGCAGTACTTC
TRBD2 TRBJ2-1 TRBV29-1 once CSVDLAGVYNEQFF TGCAGCGTTGATCTAGCGGGGGTTTACAATGAGCAGTTCTTC
- TRBJ1-5 TRBV6-5 - CASSYSFSPNQPQHF TGTGCCAGCAGTTACTCGTTTAGCCCCAATCAGCCCCAGCATTTT
TRBD1 TRBJ1-3 TRBV29-1 - CSVERGLSGNTIYF TGCAGCGTTGAGAGGGGGCTTTCTGGAAACACCATATATTTT
- TRBJ2-7 TRBV2 - CASNRDTYEQYF TGTGCCAGCAACCGGGACACCTACGAGCAGTACTTC